This T cell receptor (beta chain) was sequenced during a study of blood T cell repertoires in COVID-19. Study background: The study drew acute and convalescent COVID-19 samples from the United States, Italy and Spain.

In terms of age and location, participants ranged from roughly 18 to 100 years and lived in under 30 US areas. Sequencing used immunoSEQ multiplex PCR; TCRdb keeps in-frame clones, though not all of them. The table has hundreds of thousands of clones, more than 80% seen once. This TCR was sampled from a man in his thirties or forties who had recovered from COVID-19. The material sequenced was PBMCs or T cells enriched from blood (not recorded which).

CDR3 in amino acids: CASSQAVTYEQYF. CDR3 bases: TGTGCCAGCAGCCAAGCGGTTACCTACGAGCAGTACTTC. The rearrangement uses TRBV16 and TRBJ2-7; D unclear. Trimming shortened V by 2 bases and J by 2 bases, and 7 bases separated the two germline ends. The length of the CDR3 is 13 residues. Germline loops: CDR1 KGHSY, CDR2 FQNENV.